The source of this TCR beta chain is a study of T cells after yellow fever vaccination. Study conclusions and caveats: Most primary-vaccination clones recurred post-booster (nearly 98% CD4, around 86% CD8).

TCRdb re-derived calls from the 5' RACE reads in MiXCR, one entry per CDR3 protein. Found here are hundreds of thousands of distinct CDR3 sequences, under 20% of them singletons; the top ten hold 18%. The CDR3 sequence is 15 residues long. The V gene lost 0 bases and the J gene lost 4 bases, with 12 bases spanning the gap. Germline lookup yields CDR1 MGHRA and CDR2 YSYEKL. Points on this clonotype: Its cognate antigen is unknown.

This TCR derives from a man aged 18 to 35 who received the YFV17D yellow fever vaccine. The chain is built from TRBV4-1 and TRBJ1-1, with D perhaps TRBD1 (5 bases). Material: PBMCs, obtained before the yellow fever booster vaccination. CDR3 nucleotides: TGCGCCAGCAGCCAAGACGGAGTCACAGGCACTGAAGCTTTCTTT. This codes for CASSQDGVTGTEAFF.